One and the same sample provided the 27 T cell receptor beta chains below, sequenced in a study of human T cells and chemical hapten exposure. Documented time point: pre-sensitization, week 0. Treatment in this sample: therapeutic diphenylcyclopropenone sensitization with weekly scalp DPC. TCRdb reanalysed the RACE reads using MiXCR and keeps one entry per CDR3 protein. The table records approximately 52,000 distinct CDR3 sequences, about 9% of them present only once. The sample consisted of whole blood, taken in connection with sensitization to the hapten diphenylcyclopropenone (DPC). Source of these receptors: a woman aged 40 to 50 with alopecia areata. Some clones in this sample may be carry-over from other donors' samples.

This clonotype has ten or more counts. The chain couples TRBV4-1 to TRBJ1-3, with D possibly being TRBD1 (5 bases). V was cut by 1 base and J by 5 bases, with 18 bases left in between. This CDR3 has 17 amino acids. The germline CDR1 and CDR2 sequences are MGHRA and YSYEKL. The CDR3 spells CASSQVGVEGPRNTIYF. For the CDR3, the DNA is TGCGCCAGCAGCCAAGTCGGTGTGGAGGGACCCCGAAACACCATATATTTT.

This clonotype was detected ten times or more. The rearrangement joins TRBV7-3 to TRBJ2-2; D remains unclear. The ends were cut back, 5 bases at V and 3 bases at J, with 10 bases in the middle. Looked up from germline, CDR1 is SGHTA and CDR2 is FQGTGA. CDR3 size: 14 residues. CDR3 in DNA: TGTGCCAGCAGCCCCCAATCCCACACCGGGGAGCTGTTTTTT. This sequence encodes CASSPQSHTGELFF.

This clonotype was detected ten times or more. The V gene is TRBV4-3, the J gene TRBJ2-7; 7 bases are a match to TRBD2. The junction had 9 bases not matched to a gene; V was cut back by 4 bases and J by 6 bases. The germline V gene has CDR1 LGHNA and CDR2 YSLEER. This CDR3 is built from 14 residues. CDR3 amino acids: CASSPGGGGGEQYF. The CDR3 DNA sequence: TGCGCCAGCAGCCCGGGGGGAGGTGGAGGCGAGCAGTACTTC.

The chain recombines TRBV5-1 with TRBJ2-7, with D unresolved. The CDR3 totals 11 residues. Germline lookup yields CDR1 SGHRS and CDR2 YFSETQ. Trimming stripped 4 bases from V and 3 bases from J, with 5 bases between. For the CDR3, the DNA is TGCGCCAGCAGCCACGACTACGAGCAGTACTTC. Translation: CASSHDYEQYF. Full variable domain (rest looked up from reference TRBV5-1 and TRBJ2-7): KAGVTQTPRYLIKTRGQQVTLSCSPISGHRSVSWYQQTPGQGLQFLFEYFSETQRNKGNFPGRFSGRQFSNSRSEMNVSTLELGDSALYLCASSHDYEQYFGPGTRLTVT.

The CDR3 region has the DNA TGTGCCAGCAGTCTACTAGGGACTGAAGCTTTCTTT. It is translated as CASSLLGTEAFF. The chain employs TRBV28 and TRBJ1-1, with D uncertain. The CDR3 sequence is 12 residues long. Germline values: CDR1 MDHEN, CDR2 SYDVKM. Trimming took 5 bases from V and 5 from J, leaving 9 bases between them.

This clonotype appeared many times. The rearrangement joins TRBV5-1 to TRBJ1-2; D perhaps matches TRBD1 (5 bases). CDR1 is SGHRS and CDR2 is YFSETQ in the germline V gene. V was pared by 0 bases and J by 6 bases, with 12 bases between. The CDR3 is 14 amino acids. The chain's CDR3 is CASSLGRGRDGYTF. Written as DNA, the CDR3 is TGCGCCAGCAGCTTGGGGCGGGGACGGGATGGCTACACCTTC.

This clonotype was observed a few times. In DNA form, the CDR3 reads TGCGCCAGCAGTTTAATCGTTGGAGATACGCAGTATTTT. Its translation: CASSLIVGDTQYF. This chain connects TRBV5-1 to TRBJ2-3, with no clear D. Germline V gives CDR1 SGHRS, CDR2 YFSETQ. Trimming cost V 5 bases and J 5 bases, with 12 bases left between them. The CDR3 covers 13 residues.

This clonotype was seen a few times. The chain joins TRBV4-1 to TRBJ2-7; no definite D call. V lost 0 bases and J lost 3, with 9 bases in between. Germline V lookup: CDR1 MGHRA, CDR2 YSYEKL. CDR3 length: 14 amino acids. The DNA for the CDR3 is TGCGCCAGCAGCCAAGATCTGGCCGTCTACGAGCAGTACTTC. Amino acids: CASSQDLAVYEQYF.

The V call is TRBV28, the J call TRBJ2-2, with 7 bases identical to TRBD1. The CDR3 runs 16 residues. Germline values: CDR1 MDHEN, CDR2 SYDVKM. V lost 5 bases and J lost 7; bases outside the gene matches: 13. CDR3 bases: TGTGCCAGCAGTCAACCGACAGGGAGTATGGGCGGGGAGCTGTTTTTT. It translates to CASSQPTGSMGGELFF.

This clonotype was observed many times. The rearrangement links TRBV28 to TRBJ2-1; 9 bases align to TRBD1. The CDR3 spans 15 residues. After removal of 5 bases from V and 7 bases from J, the junction contained 9 bases not matched to a gene. Germline CDR1 and CDR2: MDHEN and SYDVKM. The CDR3 loop is CASSPTGGAGNEQFF. Written as DNA, the CDR3 is TGTGCCAGCAGTCCTACAGGGGGCGCGGGGAATGAGCAGTTCTTC.

This clonotype was observed at least ten times. This chain links TRBV7-2 with TRBJ2-1; 9 nucleotides match TRBD1. The junction had 6 bases not matched to a gene; V was cut back by 3 bases and J by 3 bases. The germline CDR1 and CDR2 sequences are SGHTA and FQGNSA. This CDR3 region has 16 residues. As DNA, the CDR3 is TGTGCCAGCAGCTTGGAACAGGGGGCCGTCTACAATGAGCAGTTCTTC. Protein product: CASSLEQGAVYNEQFF.

This clonotype came up a few times. The CDR3 here is CASSFGGSYEQYF. CDR3 DNA sequence: TGTGCCAGCAGCTTTGGGGGCTCCTACGAGCAGTACTTC. This chain uses TRBV5-5 with TRBJ2-7; D is perhaps TRBD1 or TRBD2 (5 bases each). This CDR3 contains 13 residues. V lost 2 bases and J 0 bases, leaving 6 bases between the germline ends. Germline V lookup: CDR1 SGHKS, CDR2 YYEKEE (reference sequence).

The chain employs TRBV28 and TRBJ2-3; TRBD1 might be the D (6 bases). The CDR3 spans 14 residues. Trimming removed 2 bases at V and 4 bases at J, with 10 bases between. From germline, CDR1 is MDHEN and CDR2 SYDVKM. In DNA form, the CDR3 reads TGTGCCAGCAGTTTAGGTGCAGGGGCAGATACGCAGTATTTT. This translates into CASSLGAGADTQYF.

This clonotype was detected ten times or more. The gene calls are TRBV3-1 and TRBJ2-2; D is possibly TRBD1 or TRBD2 (5 bases each). Germline CDR1 LGHDT, CDR2 YNNKEL (reference sequence). V was clipped by 4 bases and J by 0 bases, with 9 bases between them. CDR3 length: 15 residues. CDR3 nucleotides: TGTGCCAGCAGCCGGGACCAAGCGAACACCGGGGAGCTGTTTTTT. Translation: CASSRDQANTGELFF.

The chain employs TRBV6-2 or TRBV6-3 and TRBJ1-1; 8 bases map to TRBD1. The CDR3 is made up of 14 amino acids. J lost 5 bases, V lost 6 bases, and 8 bases had no gene match. Germline values: CDR1 MNHEY, CDR2 SVGEGT. CDR3 sequence (DNA): TGTGCCAGCAGAACCACAGGGGGTCGGACTGAAGCTTTCTTT. It specifies CASRTTGGRTEAFF.

Ten or more counts support this clonotype. The rearrangement links TRBV21-1 to TRBJ2-7; the table names TRBD1, a call not compared with the DNA. TRBV21-1 is a listed pseudogene. The CDR3 loop spans 16 amino acids. The CDR3 loop reads CASSGTGRGNRNEQYF. In DNA, the CDR3 is TGTGCCAGCAGCGGTACAGGGCGGGGGAATAGGAACGAGCAGTACTTC.

In its sample, this clonotype was seen a few times. The genes are TRBV7-9 and TRBJ1-6; 9 bases agree with TRBD1. The ends lost 6 bases at V and 7 bases at J; junction bases unmatched: 7. The CDR3 covers 15 residues. The germline CDR1 and CDR2 sequences are SEHNR and FQNEAQ (reference sequence). CDR3 amino acids: CASRGRQGGNSPLHF. CDR3 bases: TGTGCCAGCAGAGGCCGACAGGGGGGGAATTCACCCCTCCACTTT.

The chain joins TRBV10-3 to TRBJ1-5, with D maybe TRBD1 (6 bases). CDR3 size: 14 residues. Per germline, CDR1 ENHRY and CDR2 SYGVKD. The ends were cut back, 4 bases at V and 1 base at J, with 8 bases in the middle. CDR3 residues: CAISVGTSNQPQHF. The CDR3 DNA is TGTGCCATCAGTGTCGGGACAAGCAATCAGCCCCAGCATTTT.

V usage is TRBV7-6 and J usage is TRBJ2-1; D uncertain. The CDR3 consists of 13 residues. The V gene's germline CDR1 is SGHVS and CDR2 FNYEAQ. V was trimmed by 4 bases and J by 7 bases, leaving 11 bases between them. The CDR3 DNA reads TGTGCCAGCAGCTACCCTTTAGGAAATGAGCAGTTCTTC. Translation gives CASSYPLGNEQFF.

This clonotype was seen more than once but under ten times. The J gene is TRBJ1-6, the V gene TRBV2; 8 bases fit TRBD1. The CDR3 contains 12 residues. After removal of 8 bases from V and 14 bases from J, the junction contained 8 bases not matched to a gene. Germline V gives CDR1 SNHLY, CDR2 FYNNEI. In DNA form, the CDR3 reads TGTGCCAGCGGCCGGACAGGGTTAACCCTCCACTTT. This codes for CASGRTGLTLHF.

This clonotype occurred many times. Relative to the germline gene, one junction end is altered; a read error may explain this. V is TRBV5-1 and J is TRBJ1-2; no clear D gene. The CDR3 is 11 residues long. Germline CDR1 reads SGHRS; CDR2 reads YFSETQ. CDR3 amino acids: CASSLPGIPSF. The CDR3 coding sequence is TGCGCCAGCAGCCTACCCGGGATACCCAGCTTC.

This clonotype was counted at least ten times. The chain couples TRBV7-9 to TRBJ2-1; no clear D gene. Trimming left V 7 bases short and J 0 bases short, with 16 bases between. CDR1 is SEHNR and CDR2 is FQNEAQ in the germline V gene (reference sequence). CDR3 length: 16 amino acids. CDR3 residues: CASTPGLPNSYNEQFF. CDR3 in DNA: TGTGCCAGCACCCCTGGCCTACCCAACTCCTACAATGAGCAGTTCTTC.

This clonotype was detected ten times or more. This chain links TRBV29-1 with TRBJ2-1, with D possibly called TRBD1 or TRBD2 (5 bases each). From germline, CDR1 is SQVTM and CDR2 ANQGSEA. The CDR3 spans 15 residues. Trimming left V 0 bases short and J 10 bases short, with 19 bases between. Written as DNA, the CDR3 is TGCAGCGTTGAAGATCTGGGACGGCCATCCCGGGAGCAGTTCTTC. Translated, it gives CSVEDLGRPSREQFF.

The genes are TRBV29-1 and TRBJ2-2; D is ambiguous. CDR1 is SQVTM and CDR2 is ANQGSEA in the germline V gene. The CDR3 length is 12 residues. The CDR3 DNA is TGCACCACTAAGGGAAGGACCGGGGAGCTGTTTTTT. Its translation is CTTKGRTGELFF.

This chain joins TRBV9 and TRBJ2-1, with 7 positions matching TRBD2. CDR3 length: 16 amino acids. From germline, CDR1 is SGDLS and CDR2 YYNGEE. The V and J ends lost 1 base and 7 bases, in that order; junction bases with no gene match: 11. The CDR3 region has the DNA TGTGCCAGCAGCGTACGAACCAGCGGGGCGGGAAATGAGCAGTTCTTC. Protein: CASSVRTSGAGNEQFF. Together with reference TRBV9 and TRBJ2-1, the CDR3 gives the full variable domain: DSGVTQTPKHLITATGQRVTLRCSPRSGDLSVYWYQQSLDQGLQFLIQYYNGEERAKGNILERFSAQQFPDLHSELNLSSLELGDSALYFCASSVRTSGAGNEQFFGPGTRLTVL.

The chain carries TRBV27 and TRBJ2-3; no clear D. V lost 4 bases and J 10 bases, leaving 12 bases between the germline ends. The CDR3 totals 12 residues. CDR1 MNHEY and CDR2 SMNVEV come from the germline V gene (reference sequence). The CDR3 nucleotides are TGTGCCAGCAGTTATATTGGCACACCGCAGTATTTT. It translates to CASSYIGTPQYF.

The table lists this clonotype with many counts. The rearrangement joins TRBV7-2 to TRBJ1-1; D unresolved. CDR1 SGHTA and CDR2 FQGNSA come from the germline V gene. V lost 3 bases, J lost 1 base, and 6 bases lay in between. The CDR3 has 13 amino acids. CDR3 DNA: TGTGCCAGCAGCTTGATGACGAACACTGAAGCTTTCTTT. Its translation: CASSLMTNTEAFF.